These 13 T cell receptor beta chains were all obtained from the same sample, sequenced in a study of blood T cell repertoires in COVID-19. Some clones are missing from TCRdb's copy, which holds only in-frame ones; the method was immunoSEQ multiplex PCR. The sample lists roughly 350,000 clones, around 85% occurring once. Sequencing was carried out using peripheral blood. The receptors stem from a woman under 30 with acute or convalescent COVID-19.

The chain uses TRBV27 and TRBJ2-5; D may be TRBD1 (5 bases). The CDR3 extends over 17 amino acids. V dropped 5 bases and J dropped 1 base, with 20 bases sitting between them. Germline V gene sequence: CDR1 MNHEY, CDR2 SMNVEV (reference sequence). CDR3 residues: CASSRIDSLGSQETQYF. CDR3 bases: TGTGCCAGCAGTAGAATCGACAGTTTGGGTTCCCAAGAGACCCAGTACTTC.

The rearrangement uses TRBV3-1 (or the pseudogene TRBV3-2) and TRBJ1-3; no firm D call. The CDR3 extends over 15 amino acids. Between the trimmed V and J ends, which lost 4 bases and 8 bases, there was a span of 18 bases. Germline CDR1 reads LGHDT; CDR2 reads YNNKEL (reference sequence). In nucleotides, the CDR3 is TGTGCCAGCAGCCTAATTGGACGGGGAGATGACACCATATATTTT. This encodes CASSLIGRGDDTIYF.

V usage is TRBV11-1 and J usage is TRBJ2-5; D perhaps matches TRBD1 (7 bases). CDR1 and CDR2 from the germline V gene are SGHAT and FQDESV (reference sequence). The CDR3 totals 14 residues. Between the trimmed V and J ends, which lost 4 bases and 4 bases, there was a span of 13 bases. This chain's CDR3 is CASSYNRGGETQYF. The CDR3, as DNA: TGTGCCAGCAGCTACAACAGGGGAGGAGAGACCCAGTACTTC.

In regard to this clone: The same CDR3 also results from other DNA sequences found in this sample. The chain links TRBV28 to TRBJ1-2, with 7 bases aligning to TRBD1. The CDR3 is 15 residues long. The V gene end was trimmed by 5 bases and the J gene end by 0 bases; junction bases not matched to a gene: 6. The V gene's germline CDR1 is MDHEN and CDR2 SYDVKM. The CDR3 DNA reads TGTGCCAGCAGTCCGGGACAGCCAGCTAACTATGGCTACACCTTC. Amino acid sequence: CASSPGQPANYGYTF.

The rearrangement links TRBV7-3 to TRBJ2-2; 8 bases align to TRBD2. Germline CDR1 reads SGHTA; CDR2 reads FQGTGA. The J segment lost 2 bases and the V segment lost 5 bases, leaving 7 bases of the junction unmatched. This CDR3 is 16 amino acids long. The CDR3 is CASSAGLAGNTGELFF. The CDR3 coding sequence is TGTGCCAGCAGCGCAGGCCTAGCGGGTAACACCGGGGAGCTGTTTTTT.

The chain recombines TRBV5-1 with TRBJ1-2; no clear D. Looked up from germline, CDR1 is SGHRS and CDR2 is YFSETQ. The CDR3 extends over 14 amino acids. Trimming stripped 1 base from V and 8 bases from J, with 15 bases between. Here the CDR3 reads CASSLYTSVWGYTF. The DNA of the CDR3 is TGCGCCAGCAGCTTGTACACGAGCGTTTGGGGCTACACCTTC.

The chain has TRBV4-1 and TRBJ2-2; D perhaps matches TRBD2 (5 bases). In germline, CDR1 is MGHRA, CDR2 YSYEKL. The CDR3 contains 14 residues. V was shortened by 4 bases and J by 6 bases, with 12 bases between the two germline ends. The CDR3 region is CASSPSRGPGELFF. The CDR3 DNA follows: TGCGCCAGCAGCCCTTCTAGAGGGCCCGGGGAGCTGTTTTTT.

The chain links TRBV9 to TRBJ2-5; 12 bases map to TRBD1. There are 16 residues in the CDR3. The V gene end was trimmed by 3 bases and the J gene end by 6 bases; junction bases not matched to a gene: 9. The germline V gene has CDR1 SGDLS and CDR2 YYNGEE. CDR3: CASSAGSGTGGKTQYF. In DNA form, the CDR3 reads TGTGCCAGCAGCGCTGGGTCCGGGACAGGGGGCAAGACCCAGTACTTC. The complete variable domain, with remaining parts taken from reference TRBV9 and TRBJ2-5, reads DSGVTQTPKHLITATGQRVTLRCSPRSGDLSVYWYQQSLDQGLQFLIQYYNGEERAKGNILERFSAQQFPDLHSELNLSSLELGDSALYFCASSAGSGTGGKTQYFGPGTRLLVL.

CDR3 sequence: CAWSVQSGDTQYF. CDR3 DNA: TGTGCCTGGAGCGTTCAATCGGGAGATACGCAGTATTTT. The chain combines TRBV30 with TRBJ2-3; D not certain. Per the germline V gene, CDR1 is GTSNPN and CDR2 is SVGIG (reference sequence). This CDR3 region has 13 residues. The V and J ends lost 3 bases and 5 bases respectively, with 12 bases between them.

In this sample, this clone turned up once. The chain links TRBV10-3 to TRBJ1-1; D might be TRBD1 (5 bases). The length of the CDR3 is 14 residues. Germline values: CDR1 ENHRY, CDR2 SYGVKD. Trimming stripped 11 bases from V and 5 bases from J, with 21 bases between. The CDR3 sequence is CAASPPGEGTEAFF. The CDR3 DNA reads TGTGCCGCCAGCCCCCCGGGGGAGGGGACTGAAGCTTTCTTT.

The V gene is TRBV19, the J gene TRBJ1-5; 7 bases are shared with TRBD1. V was clipped by 5 bases and J by 7 bases; unmatched bases: 8. From germline, CDR1 is LNHDA and CDR2 SQIVND (reference sequence). The length of the CDR3 is 14 residues. The CDR3 spells CASSSRGNSQPQHF. CDR3 DNA: TGTGCCAGTAGTTCCAGGGGGAATTCGCAGCCCCAGCATTTT.

The chain combines TRBV4-1 with TRBJ2-7, with TRBD1 matching over 11 bases. Germline trimming cut 8 bases from V and 6 bases from J; bases unmatched to any gene: 3. The CDR3 is 12 residues long. The germline CDR1 and CDR2 sequences are MGHRA and YSYEKL. The CDR3 DNA is TGCGCCAGCGGACAGGGGGCGAGCGAGCAGTACTTC. It yields the protein CASGQGASEQYF.

The chain is built from TRBV3-1 (or the pseudogene TRBV3-2) and TRBJ1-6; 8 nucleotides align to TRBD1. Germline CDR1 and CDR2: LGHDT and YNNKEL (reference sequence). This CDR3 has 16 amino acids. Trimming removed 4 bases from V and 8 bases from J; junction bases left unmatched: 10. CDR3 amino acids: CASSPRQGFTDSPLHF. DNA of the CDR3: TGTGCCAGCAGCCCGAGACAGGGGTTTACGGATTCACCCCTCCACTTT.